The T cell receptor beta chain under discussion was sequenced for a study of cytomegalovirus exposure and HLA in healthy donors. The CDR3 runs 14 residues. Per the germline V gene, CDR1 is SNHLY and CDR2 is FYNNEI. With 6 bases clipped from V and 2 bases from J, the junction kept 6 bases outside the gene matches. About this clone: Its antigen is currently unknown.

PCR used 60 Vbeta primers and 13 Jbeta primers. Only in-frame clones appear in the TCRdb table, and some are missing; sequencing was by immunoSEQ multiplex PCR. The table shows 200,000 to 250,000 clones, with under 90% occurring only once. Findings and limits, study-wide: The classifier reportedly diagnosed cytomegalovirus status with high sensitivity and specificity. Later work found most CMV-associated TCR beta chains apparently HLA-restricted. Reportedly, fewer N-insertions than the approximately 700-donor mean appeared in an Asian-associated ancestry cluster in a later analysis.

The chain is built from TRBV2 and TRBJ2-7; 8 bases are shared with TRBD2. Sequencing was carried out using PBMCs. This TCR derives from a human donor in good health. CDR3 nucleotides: TGTGCCAGCAGACTAGCGGTCCACGCCTACGAGCAGTACTTC. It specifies CASRLAVHAYEQYF.